A selection of T cell receptor beta chains follows, all from one sample in a study of response to subunit inactivated influenza vaccine. TCRdb recomputed calls from the RT-PCR reads with MiXCR, one row per CDR3 protein. The data show 400,000 to 650,000 distinct CDR3 sequences, about 7.2% seen once. Here the sequenced sample was PBMCs from blood, taken around 25 months after vaccination. The receptors were sampled from a man aged 50-75 years who received an inactivated influenza vaccine. CDR3s include the opening cysteine and the closing phenylalanine or tryptophan. D genes are given only for firm matches. The size entry is marked missing in some rows and otherwise reads once, few, many or a size class.

V gene	clone size	D gene	J gene	CDR3 DNA	CDR3 protein
TRBV7-2	few	-	TRBJ2-3	TGTGCCAGCAGCCGGTCTGCCTTTGTGGATACGCAGTATTTT	CASSRSAFVDTQYF
TRBV7-2	many	-	TRBJ2-4	TGTGCCAGCAGCTTATATATAGGAAACATTCAGTACTTC	CASSLYIGNIQYF
TRBV3-1	-	-	TRBJ2-4	TGTGCCAGCAGCCAAGACGGGTCCAAAAACATTCGGTACTTC	CASSQDGSKNIRYF
TRBV18	few	-	TRBJ2-7	TGTGCCAGCTCACCACGGAGCAGGAAGCCCATCTACGAGCAGTACTTC	CASSPRSRKPIYEQYF
TRBV12-3/TRBV12-4	few	TRBD1	TRBJ1-1	TGTGCCAGCGATGGTGGGGGGACAGGGTCGAACACTGAAGCTTTCTTT	CASDGGGTGSNTEAFF
TRBV20-1	many	-	TRBJ2-7	TGCAGTGCTAGCAAGGCAGGGGTCTCCTACGAGCAGTACTTC	CSASKAGVSYEQYF
TRBV21-1	few	-	TRBJ1-3	TGTGCCAGCAGCAAAGAGGGAGGGGAGGACACCATATATTTT	CASSKEGGEDTIYF
TRBV28	few	-	TRBJ2-3	TGTGCCAGCAGTTTGACGCAGACGTCTAGCACAGATACGCAGTATTTT	CASSLTQTSSTDTQYF
TRBV6-2/TRBV6-3	-	-	TRBJ1-5	TGTGCCAGCAGTTACCCGGGAAATAGCAATCAGCCCCAGCATTTT	CASSYPGNSNQPQHF
TRBV18	-	-	TRBJ2-5	TGTGCCAGCTCACAGGGGATAGGGATGGAGACCCAGTACTTC	CASSQGIGMETQYF
TRBV24-1	few	TRBD1	TRBJ2-1	TGTGCCACCAGGGGACGGGGGGACAGGGGATACAATGAGCAGTTCTTC	CATRGRGDRGYNEQFF
TRBV3-1	few	TRBD2	TRBJ2-7	TGTGCCAGCAGTCCCCCGGGACTAGCGGGATCTGGCGAGCAGTACTTC	CASSPPGLAGSGEQYF
TRBV7-2	-	-	TRBJ2-1	TGTGCCAGCAGCTTAGCGGACCGTAATGAGCAGTTCTTC	CASSLADRNEQFF
TRBV20-1	-	-	TRBJ1-1	TGCAGTGCTAGACAGGGTGGGACGAACACTGAAGCTTTCTTT	CSARQGGTNTEAFF
TRBV4-3	many	-	TRBJ2-7	TGCGCCAGCAGCCAAGTGGCAGGGGTTTCCTACGAGCAGTACTTC	CASSQVAGVSYEQYF
TRBV20-1	-	-	TRBJ2-7	TGCAGTGCTAGGGAGATAGCGTGGCGGTACGAGCAGTACTTC	CSAREIAWRYEQYF
TRBV6-1	-	-	TRBJ2-7	TGTGCCAGCAGTGCAAGACGGACAGCGCCCTACGAGCAGTACTTC	CASSARRTAPYEQYF
TRBV12-3/TRBV12-4	few	-	TRBJ2-6	TGTGCCAGCACCTTGGGTAAACGGGCCAACGTCCTGACTTTC	CASTLGKRANVLTF
TRBV6-2/TRBV6-3	many	-	TRBJ2-6	TGTGCCAGCAGTTACGTCTTTGTGGGGGCCAACGTCCTGACTTTC	CASSYVFVGANVLTF
TRBV6-1	-	TRBD1	TRBJ1-3	TGTGCCAGCACCACGCCCGGGGACAGGGAACTTTTGAGGCGAAACACCATATATTTT	CASTTPGDRELLRRNTIYF
TRBV6-2/TRBV6-3	few	-	TRBJ2-1	TGTGCCAGCAGCCCTGGAGGGGGGCATTTGCTGGTTGAGCAGTTCTTC	CASSPGGGHLLVEQFF
TRBV14	few	-	TRBJ2-1	TGTGCCAGCAGCCTGTTGGGGGCAGGGAATGAGCAGTTCTTC	CASSLLGAGNEQFF
TRBV4-2	few	-	TRBJ2-5	TGTGCCAGCAGCCAAGACGGATGGGGGCCCGAGGAGACCCAGTACTTC	CASSQDGWGPEETQYF
TRBV27	few	TRBD2	TRBJ2-1	TGTGCCAGCAGCCGTCTAGCGGGGGACTACAATGAGCAGTTCTTC	CASSRLAGDYNEQFF
TRBV12-3/TRBV12-4	many	-	TRBJ2-4	TGTGCCAGTAAGGCCCTGGGGGGCCAAAACATTCAGTACTTC	CASKALGGQNIQYF
TRBV4-3	-	-	TRBJ2-3	TGCGCCAGCGGCATTGACGTGGGTAGCACAGATACGCAGTATTTT	CASGIDVGSTDTQYF
TRBV4-1	many	-	TRBJ1-6	TGCGCCAGCAGCCAAAATATCGGGCTGTCACCCCTCCACTTT	CASSQNIGLSPLHF
TRBV5-6	-	-	TRBJ2-7	TGTGCCAGCAGCTTCAGGCAGGGGCTCTCCTACGAGCAGTACTTC	CASSFRQGLSYEQYF
TRBV29-1	many	-	TRBJ2-3	TGCAGCGTTGAAGTGCGTGTCACAGATACGCAGTATTTT	CSVEVRVTDTQYF
TRBV6-5	few	TRBD1	TRBJ2-6	TGTGCCAGCAGTCACACAGGGGTTTTCAACGTCCTGACTTTC	CASSHTGVFNVLTF
TRBV24-1	few	TRBD2	TRBJ2-5	TGTGCCACCAGCGCTCGGGCGGGGGGGCCCCAAGAGACCCAGTACTTC	CATSARAGGPQETQYF
TRBV20-1	once	-	TRBJ2-1	TGCAGTGCTAGCGCCCTTAGGGGTCCCTCATACAATGAGCAGTTCTTC	CSASALRGPSYNEQFF
TRBV7-8	-	-	TRBJ2-7	TGTGCCAGCAGCTTATCTGGACAAGCCTACGAGCAGTACTTC	CASSLSGQAYEQYF
TRBV5-1	-	-	TRBJ2-2	TGCGCCAGCAGCCCGGAGGTAGGGGGAAGCACCGGGGAGCTGTTTTTT	CASSPEVGGSTGELFF
TRBV10-3	-	-	TRBJ1-2	TGTGCCATCAGTGAAATGGCCGCTAACTATGGCTACACCTTC	CAISEMAANYGYTF
TRBV20-1	few	-	TRBJ1-2	TGCAGCTATACAGGGTCTGGCTACACCTTC	CSYTGSGYTF
TRBV20-1	few	-	TRBJ2-7	TGCAGTGCTAGAGCCCCCGCAGGGACGCGCTCCTACGAGCAGTACTTC	CSARAPAGTRSYEQYF
TRBV5-5	-	-	TRBJ2-5	TGTGCCAGCAGCCCAGGGCCGGTCCAAGAGACCCAGTACTTC	CASSPGPVQETQYF
TRBV6-2/TRBV6-3	many	-	TRBJ1-5	TGTGCCAGCAGTTACAGGGGCAATCAGCCCCAGCATTTT	CASSYRGNQPQHF
TRBV7-2	-	-	TRBJ2-7	TGTGCCAGCAGCTTAGAGCTCAACTCCTACGAGCAGTACTTC	CASSLELNSYEQYF
TRBV12-3/TRBV12-4	-	-	TRBJ1-2	TGTGCCAGCAGTTTACTTGCAGCTAACTATGGCTACACCTTC	CASSLLAANYGYTF
TRBV4-1	-	TRBD1	TRBJ1-1	TGCGCCAGCAGCCAAGAATCTCCGGGACAGACGATGAACACTGAAGCTTTCTTT	CASSQESPGQTMNTEAFF
TRBV7-9	-	-	TRBJ1-3	TGTGCCAGCAGCTTAGTGGCAGGCTCCTCTGGAAACACCATATATTTT	CASSLVAGSSGNTIYF
TRBV7-9	-	TRBD1	TRBJ2-2	TGTGCCAGCAGCCTCCGACCGGGACAGGCGAACACCGGGGAGCTGTTTTTT	CASSLRPGQANTGELFF
TRBV28	-	TRBD2	TRBJ2-1	TGTGCCAGCAGTCCGGCGACTAGCGATAACAATGAGCAGTTCTTC	CASSPATSDNNEQFF
TRBV28	-	-	TRBJ1-2	TGTGCCAGCGAGGGGGGTCATGGGGGCTACACCTTC	CASEGGHGGYTF
TRBV7-6	few	-	TRBJ2-7	TGTGCCAGCAGCTTAGGAGGTCCGGGCTACGAGCAGTACTTC	CASSLGGPGYEQYF
TRBV20-1	-	TRBD1	TRBJ2-3	TGCAGTGCAGAAGACAGGGTATACTCTAGCACAGATACGCAGTATTTT	CSAEDRVYSSTDTQYF
TRBV5-5	few	-	TRBJ1-2	TGTGCCAGCAGCCCCCACAGGGAGGGGGTGAATGGCTACACCTTC	CASSPHREGVNGYTF
TRBV6-1	many	-	TRBJ1-1	TGTGCCAGCAGTGATCGTGGCAGGAGGAACACTGAAGCTTTCTTT	CASSDRGRRNTEAFF
TRBV5-1	few	-	TRBJ2-3	TGCGCCAGCTACTCTCTGGGCACAGATACGCAGTATTTT	CASYSLGTDTQYF
TRBV5-4	many	-	TRBJ2-3	TGTGCCAGCAGCCCCGCCTCCGCAGATACGCAGTATTTT	CASSPASADTQYF
TRBV25-1	few	TRBD2	TRBJ2-1	TGTGCCAGCAATACGGCGGGAGTTTCTAGCAATGAGCAGTTCTTC	CASNTAGVSSNEQFF
TRBV20-1	few	-	TRBJ1-1	TGCAGTGCTCCTAACCCCTGGAGGGGAAAGACTGAAGCTTTCTTT	CSAPNPWRGKTEAFF
TRBV20-1	many	TRBD1	TRBJ2-6	TGCAGTGCCCGGGACAGGGGGAAACGTGGTGGGGCCAACGTCCTGACTTTC	CSARDRGKRGGANVLTF
TRBV15	few	TRBD2	TRBJ2-1	TGTGCCACCAGCCGCCTAGCGGCCCACGACAATGAGCAGTTCTTC	CATSRLAAHDNEQFF
TRBV4-3	few	TRBD1	TRBJ2-1	TGCGCCAGCAGCCAAGATCGGGACAGCACCGAGCAGTTCTTC	CASSQDRDSTEQFF
TRBV5-1	few	TRBD2	TRBJ2-5	TGCGCCAGCAGCTACCGTAGCGGGGGTGGGGAGACCCAGTACTTC	CASSYRSGGGETQYF
TRBV20-1	many	TRBD2	TRBJ2-1	TGCAGTGCTCCTGGTTCTCGCGGGGGGGGTGATGAGCAGTTCTTC	CSAPGSRGGGDEQFF
TRBV2	few	TRBD1	TRBJ2-2	TGTGCCAGCAGTGAAGCCCGGGACAGGGTAATTTTAGGCACCGGGGAGCTGTTTTTT	CASSEARDRVILGTGELFF